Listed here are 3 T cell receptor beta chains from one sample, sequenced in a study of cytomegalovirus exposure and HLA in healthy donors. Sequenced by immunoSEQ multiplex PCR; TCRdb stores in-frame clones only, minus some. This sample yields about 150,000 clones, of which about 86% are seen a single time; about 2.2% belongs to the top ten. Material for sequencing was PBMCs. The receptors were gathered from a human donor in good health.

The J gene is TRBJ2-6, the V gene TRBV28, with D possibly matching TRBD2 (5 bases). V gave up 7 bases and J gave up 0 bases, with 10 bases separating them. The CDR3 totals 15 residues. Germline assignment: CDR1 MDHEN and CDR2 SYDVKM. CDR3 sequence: CASTTGSSGANVLTF. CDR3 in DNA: TGTGCCAGCACCACGGGAAGCTCTGGGGCCAACGTCCTGACTTTC. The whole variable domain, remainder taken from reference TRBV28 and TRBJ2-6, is DVKVTQSSRYLVKRTGEKVFLECVQDMDHENMFWYRQDPGLGLRLIYFSYDVKMKEKGDIPEGYSVSREKKERFSLILESASTNQTSMYLCASTTGSSGANVLTFGAGSRLTVL.

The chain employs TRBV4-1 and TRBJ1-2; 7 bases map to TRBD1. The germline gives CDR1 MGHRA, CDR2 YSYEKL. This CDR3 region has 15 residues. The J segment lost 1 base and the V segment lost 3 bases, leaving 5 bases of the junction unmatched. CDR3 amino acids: CASSQWGQHNYGYTF. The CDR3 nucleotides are TGCGCCAGCAGCCAGTGGGGACAGCATAACTATGGCTACACCTTC.

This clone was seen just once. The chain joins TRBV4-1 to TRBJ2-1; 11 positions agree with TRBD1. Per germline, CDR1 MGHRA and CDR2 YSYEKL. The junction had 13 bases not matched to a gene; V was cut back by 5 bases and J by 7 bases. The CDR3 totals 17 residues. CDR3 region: CASSGGQGARSFNEQFF. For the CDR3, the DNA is TGCGCCAGCAGCGGAGGACAGGGGGCGCGCTCATTTAATGAGCAGTTCTTC.